Listed below are T cell receptor beta chains from one sample, sequenced in a study of vaccination and CD4 T cells after COVID-19. These receptors have no known antigen. MiXCR was run by TCRdb on the PCR reads, yielding one entry per CDR3 protein. The data show over 8,500 distinct CDR3 sequences, 68% seen once. The source was CD4+ T cells from blood, cultured in vitro, collected before SARS-CoV-2 vaccination. These receptors were taken from a human donor who had recovered from COVID-19. The CDR3 runs from the conserved cysteine through the conserved F or W. The D gene is left open where the match is weak. The listing skips clone size in some rows; elsewhere it reads once, few, many or a size class.

v_gene	j_gene	d_gene	abundance	CDR3aa	CDR3nt
TRBV7-2	TRBJ1-6	TRBD1	medium-sized	CASRSGQESSYNSPLHF	TGTGCCAGCAGGTCAGGACAGGAAAGCTCCTATAATTCACCCCTCCACTTT
TRBV27	TRBJ1-4	NA	NA	CASSSTRDPTTNEKLFF	TGTGCCAGCAGTTCAACAAGAGATCCTACAACTAATGAAAAACTGTTTTTT
TRBV12-3/TRBV12-4	TRBJ2-1	TRBD1	NA	CASSQDRGWYNEQFF	TGTGCCAGCAGCCAGGACAGGGGGTGGTACAATGAGCAGTTCTTC
TRBV7-9	TRBJ1-6	NA	NA	CASSPGVYNSPLHF	TGTGCCAGCAGCCCCGGGGTTTATAATTCACCCCTCCACTTT
TRBV5-4	TRBJ2-2	TRBD2	NA	CAGGLAGASGELFF	TGTGCTGGCGGGCTAGCGGGTGCATCCGGGGAGCTGTTTTTT
TRBV27	TRBJ1-6	NA	NA	CASKRDGANSPLHF	TGTGCCAGCAAGCGGGACGGAGCGAATTCACCCCTCCACTTT
TRBV7-2	TRBJ2-2	TRBD1	NA	CASSRQPGTANTGELFF	TGTGCCAGCAGCCGACAGCCCGGGACAGCGAACACCGGGGAGCTGTTTTTT
TRBV19	TRBJ2-3	NA	NA	CASSVRASTDTQYF	TGTGCCAGTAGTGTTAGAGCTAGCACAGATACGCAGTATTTT
TRBV19	TRBJ1-2	TRBD1	NA	CTTRLAGDRGLGYTF	TGTACCACAAGACTAGCGGGGGACAGGGGCCTGGGCTACACCTTC
TRBV6-1	TRBJ2-7	TRBD1	NA	CASRRGTGRGWEQYF	TGTGCCAGCAGACGCGGGACAGGGAGGGGTTGGGAGCAGTACTTC
TRBV27	TRBJ1-2	TRBD1	NA	CASSVNIGQGLGYTF	TGTGCCAGCAGTGTAAACATCGGACAGGGGCTTGGCTACACCTTC
TRBV27	TRBJ1-1	TRBD1	NA	CASTRQGRNTEAFF	TGTGCCAGCACTCGACAGGGGAGGAACACTGAAGCTTTCTTT
TRBV20-1	TRBJ1-5	NA	NA	CSARTTKGGAQPQHF	TGCAGTGCTAGGACTACCAAGGGTGGGGCGCAGCCCCAGCATTTT
TRBV20-1	TRBJ1-1	NA	NA	CSARGGPNTEAFF	TGCAGTGCTAGAGGGGGACCGAACACTGAAGCTTTCTTT
TRBV2	TRBJ1-5	NA	NA	CASSLNTGKQPQHF	TGTGCCAGCAGTCTCAACACGGGAAAACAGCCCCAGCATTTT
TRBV19	TRBJ2-7	TRBD2	once	CASSISSGSYEQYF	TGTGCCAGTAGTATATCTAGCGGGAGCTACGAGCAGTACTTC
TRBV24-1	TRBJ2-1	TRBD1	NA	CATSDPRTGDNEQFF	TGTGCCACCAGTGATCCCCGGACAGGAGACAATGAGCAGTTCTTC
TRBV20-1	TRBJ2-5	NA	few	CSAGKETQYF	TGCAGTGCTGGGAAGGAGACCCAGTACTTC
TRBV19	TRBJ2-5	NA	few	CASSSLALGTETQYF	TGTGCCAGTAGCTCCTTAGCTCTAGGGACAGAGACCCAGTACTTC
TRBV2	TRBJ2-7	NA	NA	CASSGSIGGGSYEQYF	TGTGCCAGCAGTGGATCTATAGGGGGAGGCTCCTACGAGCAGTACTTC
TRBV20-1	TRBJ2-1	TRBD2	NA	CSAPVSGTSVGGEQFF	TGCAGTGCCCCAGTATCAGGGACTAGCGTGGGGGGTGAGCAGTTCTTC
TRBV20-1	TRBJ2-2	TRBD2	NA	CSAEAGGFTGELFF	TGCAGTGCCGAAGCGGGAGGATTCACCGGGGAGCTGTTTTTT
TRBV7-3	TRBJ1-1	NA	once	CASSLTGAPGEAFF	TGTGCCAGCAGCTTAACAGGGGCCCCGGGCGAAGCTTTCTTT
TRBV20-1	TRBJ2-1	TRBD2	NA	CSARDVTSGSLSNEQFF	TGCAGTGCTAGAGATGTGACTAGCGGGAGTTTATCCAATGAGCAGTTCTTC
TRBV6-4	TRBJ2-3	NA	few	CASSDGSTDTQYF	TGTGCCAGCAGTGACGGGAGCACAGATACGCAGTATTTT
TRBV12-3/TRBV12-4	TRBJ2-1	NA	NA	CASSSGRPEQFF	TGTGCCAGCAGTTCAGGACGGCCTGAGCAGTTCTTC
TRBV28	TRBJ2-3	TRBD2	few	CASSLGLTSGGTDTQYF	TGTGCCAGCAGTCTTGGCCTGACTAGCGGGGGCACAGATACGCAGTATTTT
TRBV6-1	TRBJ2-7	NA	NA	CATTFYEQYF	TGTGCCACCACCTTTTACGAGCAGTACTTC
TRBV6-2/TRBV6-3	TRBJ2-7	TRBD2	NA	CASSYGQENLLAGVAEQYF	TGTGCCAGCAGTTATGGCCAGGAAAACTTACTAGCGGGAGTCGCCGAGCAGTACTTC
TRBV7-6	TRBJ1-1	TRBD1	NA	CASSSRQGANTEAFF	TGTGCCAGCAGCTCTCGACAGGGGGCGAACACTGAAGCTTTCTTT
TRBV20-1	TRBJ2-7	TRBD2	NA	CSAQPGTSYYEQYF	TGCAGTGCCCAACCCGGGACTAGCTACTACGAGCAGTACTTC